This T cell receptor beta chain is drawn from a study of cytomegalovirus exposure and HLA in healthy donors. Worth noting for this clone: Its antigen is still unknown.

Regarding the study as a whole: Reportedly, diagnosis of cytomegalovirus status by the classifier showed high specificity and sensitivity. With later analysis, a missense DCLRE1C variant became linked to TCR beta V- and J-gene trimming. Immune exposure information comprised only CMV serostatus.

The ends were cut back, 3 bases at V and 6 bases at J, with 12 bases in the middle. The CDR3 covers 13 residues. The germline V gene encodes CDR1 SGHRS and CDR2 YFSETQ. 13 Jbeta primers and 60 Vbeta primers were used for the PCR. Sequencing used immunoSEQ multiplex PCR; TCRdb keeps in-frame clones, though not all of them. This sample has some 140,000 clones, with around two thirds found just once. This receptor was obtained from a woman aged 40 to 50 in good health and CMV-seronegative. The chain carries TRBV5-1 and TRBJ1-2; TRBD1 might be the D (6 bases). Specimen: PBMCs. The CDR3 loop reads CASSSRGYDGYTF. CDR3 coding DNA: TGCGCCAGCAGCTCAAGGGGGTACGATGGCTACACCTTC. The entire variable domain, with the rest obtained from reference TRBV5-1 and TRBJ1-2, is as follows: KAGVTQTPRYLIKTRGQQVTLSCSPISGHRSVSWYQQTPGQGLQFLFEYFSETQRNKGNFPGRFSGRQFSNSRSEMNVSTLELGDSALYLCASSSRGYDGYTFGSGTRLTVV.